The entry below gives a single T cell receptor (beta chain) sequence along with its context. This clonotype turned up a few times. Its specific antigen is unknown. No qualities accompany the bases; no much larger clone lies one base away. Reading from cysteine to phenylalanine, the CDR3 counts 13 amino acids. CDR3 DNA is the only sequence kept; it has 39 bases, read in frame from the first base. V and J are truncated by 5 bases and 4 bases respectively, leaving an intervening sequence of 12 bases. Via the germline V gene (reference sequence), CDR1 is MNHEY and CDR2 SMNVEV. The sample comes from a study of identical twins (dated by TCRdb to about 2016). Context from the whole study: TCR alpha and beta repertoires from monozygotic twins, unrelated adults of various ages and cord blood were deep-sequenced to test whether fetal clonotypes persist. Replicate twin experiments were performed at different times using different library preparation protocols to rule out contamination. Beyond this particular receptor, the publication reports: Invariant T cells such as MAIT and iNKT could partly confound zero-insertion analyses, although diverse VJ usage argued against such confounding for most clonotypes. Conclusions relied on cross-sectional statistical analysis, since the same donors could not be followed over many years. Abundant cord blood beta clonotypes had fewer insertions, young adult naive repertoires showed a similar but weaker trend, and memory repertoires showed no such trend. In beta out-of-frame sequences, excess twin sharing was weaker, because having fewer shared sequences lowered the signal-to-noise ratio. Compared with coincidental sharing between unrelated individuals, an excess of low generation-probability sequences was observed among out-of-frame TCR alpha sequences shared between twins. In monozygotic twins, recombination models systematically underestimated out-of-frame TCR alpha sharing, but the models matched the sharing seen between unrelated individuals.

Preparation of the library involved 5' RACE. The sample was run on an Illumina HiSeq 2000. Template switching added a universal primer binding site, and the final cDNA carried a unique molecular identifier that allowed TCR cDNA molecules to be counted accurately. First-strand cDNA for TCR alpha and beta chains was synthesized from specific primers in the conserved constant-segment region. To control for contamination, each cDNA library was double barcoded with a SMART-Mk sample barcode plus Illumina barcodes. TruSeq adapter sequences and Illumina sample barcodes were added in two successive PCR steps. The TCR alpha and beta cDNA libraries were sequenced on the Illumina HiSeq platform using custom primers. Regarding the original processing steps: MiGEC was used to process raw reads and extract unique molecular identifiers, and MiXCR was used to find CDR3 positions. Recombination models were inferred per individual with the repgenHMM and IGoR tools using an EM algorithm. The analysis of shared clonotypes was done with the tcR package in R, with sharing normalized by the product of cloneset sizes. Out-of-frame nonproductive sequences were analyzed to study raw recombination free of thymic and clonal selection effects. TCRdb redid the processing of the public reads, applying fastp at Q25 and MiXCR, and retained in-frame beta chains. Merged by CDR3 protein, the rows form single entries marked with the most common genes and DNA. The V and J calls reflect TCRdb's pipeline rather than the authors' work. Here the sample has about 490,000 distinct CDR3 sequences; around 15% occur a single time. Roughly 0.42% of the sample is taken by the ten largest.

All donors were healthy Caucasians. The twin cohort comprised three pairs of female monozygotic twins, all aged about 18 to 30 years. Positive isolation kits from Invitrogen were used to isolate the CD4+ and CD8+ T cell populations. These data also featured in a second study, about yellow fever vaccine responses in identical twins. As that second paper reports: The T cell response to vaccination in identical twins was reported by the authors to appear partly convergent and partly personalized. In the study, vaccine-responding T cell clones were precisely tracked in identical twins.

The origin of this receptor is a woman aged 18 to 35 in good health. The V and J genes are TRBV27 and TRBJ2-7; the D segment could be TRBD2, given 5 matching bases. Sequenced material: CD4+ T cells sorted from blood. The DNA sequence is TGTGCCAGCAGTCGGGTTAGCGAGTACGAGCAGTACTTC. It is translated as CASSRVSEYEQYF.